This T cell receptor (beta chain) is from a study of regulatory T cells in long-lasting Graves disease. The authors built TCR beta libraries using iRepertoire HTBI primers and Arm-PCR of CDR3 regions. Via MiXCR, TCRdb re-called the multiplex PCR reads, giving one row per CDR3 protein. The sample holds 620,000 or so distinct CDR3 sequences, approximately 15% seen once. The CDR3 contains 15 residues. J gave up 4 bases and V 5 bases, and 7 bases lay outside the gene matches. Per germline, CDR1 LNHDA and CDR2 SQIVND (reference sequence). As for time point: newly diagnosed GD, antithyroid drugs for less than 3 months. Preparation of the TCR library used RNA extracted from PBMCs. Peripheral blood, at around 8.8 milliliters, went into EDTA tubes. This sample also belongs to another study, concerning T cells in Graves' hyperthyroidism and ophthalmopathy.

The sequences come from peripheral blood mononuclear cells (PBMCs), collected at new diagnosis, from a patient treated with antithyroid drugs. The receptor was isolated from a woman in her twenties or thirties with Graves disease. The chain employs TRBV19 and TRBJ2-7, with TRBD2 identical over 11 bases. This chain's CDR3 is CASSFRTSGPYEQYF. The CDR3 DNA sequence: TGTGCCAGTAGTTTCAGGACTAGCGGGCCGTACGAGCAGTACTTC.